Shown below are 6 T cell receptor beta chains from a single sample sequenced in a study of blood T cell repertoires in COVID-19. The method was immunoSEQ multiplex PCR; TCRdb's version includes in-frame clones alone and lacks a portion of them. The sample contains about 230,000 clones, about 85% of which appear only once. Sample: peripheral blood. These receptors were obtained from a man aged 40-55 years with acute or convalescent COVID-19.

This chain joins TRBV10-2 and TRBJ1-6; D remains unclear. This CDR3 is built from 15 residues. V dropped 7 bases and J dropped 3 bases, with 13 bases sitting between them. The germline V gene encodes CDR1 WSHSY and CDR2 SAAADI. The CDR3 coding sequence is TGCGCCAGCATATCTGGAGAGAACTATAATTCACCCCTCCACTTT. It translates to CASISGENYNSPLHF.

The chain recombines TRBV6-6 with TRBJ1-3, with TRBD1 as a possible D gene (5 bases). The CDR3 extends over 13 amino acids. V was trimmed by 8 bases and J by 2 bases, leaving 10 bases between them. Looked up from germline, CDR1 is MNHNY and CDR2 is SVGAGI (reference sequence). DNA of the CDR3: TGTGCCAGCCAAGCGGGGCCTGGAAACACCATATATTTT. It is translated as CASQAGPGNTIYF.

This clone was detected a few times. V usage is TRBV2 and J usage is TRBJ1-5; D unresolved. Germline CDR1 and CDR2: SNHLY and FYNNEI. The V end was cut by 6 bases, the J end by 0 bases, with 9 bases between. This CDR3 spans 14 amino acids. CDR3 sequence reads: CASRPGLSNQPQHF. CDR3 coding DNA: TGTGCCAGCAGACCAGGTCTTAGCAATCAGCCCCAGCATTTT.

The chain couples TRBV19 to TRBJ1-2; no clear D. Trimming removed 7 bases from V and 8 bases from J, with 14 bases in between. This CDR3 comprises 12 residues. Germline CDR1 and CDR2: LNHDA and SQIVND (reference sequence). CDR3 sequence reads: CASTKRGEGYTF. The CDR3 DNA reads TGTGCCAGTACCAAACGGGGAGAGGGCTACACCTTC.

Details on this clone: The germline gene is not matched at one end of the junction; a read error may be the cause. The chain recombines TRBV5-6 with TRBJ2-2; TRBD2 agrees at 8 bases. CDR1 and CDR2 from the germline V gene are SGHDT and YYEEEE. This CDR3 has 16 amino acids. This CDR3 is CASNLAGGSNTGELFF. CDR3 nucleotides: TGTGCCAGCAACTTGGCGGGAGGAAGTAACACCGGGGAGCTGTTTTTT.

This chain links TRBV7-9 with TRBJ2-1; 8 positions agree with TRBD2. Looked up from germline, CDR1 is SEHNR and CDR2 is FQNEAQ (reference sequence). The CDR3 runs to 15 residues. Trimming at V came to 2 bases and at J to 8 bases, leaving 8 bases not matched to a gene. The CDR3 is CASSLRAGGVDEQFF. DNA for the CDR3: TGTGCCAGCAGCTTAAGGGCGGGGGGCGTTGATGAGCAGTTCTTC.